This entry lists 32 T cell receptor beta chains sequenced from one sample in a study of blood T cell repertoires in COVID-19. Sequencing used immunoSEQ multiplex PCR; TCRdb keeps in-frame clones, though not all of them. This sample carries about 92,000 clones, approximately 80% of them seen once, and the ten largest clones take around a tenth. Sequencing input: peripheral blood. The receptors originated from a woman in her 70s with acute or convalescent COVID-19.

J is TRBJ1-2 and V is TRBV6-1, with a weak D call TRBD1 (6 bases). This CDR3 contains 12 residues. Trimming took 3 bases from V and 9 from J, leaving 11 bases between them. Germline loops: CDR1 MNHNS, CDR2 SASEGT. The DNA for the CDR3 is TGTGCCAGCAGTGATAGGGGGGGACGCTACACCTTC. Translation: CASSDRGGRYTF.

The chain carries TRBV7-3 and TRBJ2-2; D may be TRBD1 (6 bases). The V end was cut by 1 base, the J end by 4 bases, with 13 bases between. Germline lookup yields CDR1 SGHTA and CDR2 FQGTGA. The length of the CDR3 is 16 residues. The CDR3 protein is CASSLRGRVVTGELFF. The DNA of the CDR3 is TGTGCCAGCAGCTTAAGGGGGCGCGTTGTCACCGGGGAGCTGTTTTTT.

The V call is TRBV5-1, the J call TRBJ1-1, with TRBD1 matching 9 bases. With V trimmed by 7 bases and J by 1 base, 8 bases remained unmatched. CDR1 is SGHRS and CDR2 is YFSETQ in the germline V gene. CDR3 length: 15 amino acids. CDR3 protein: CASLPRTGENTEAFF. The DNA for the CDR3 is TGCGCCAGCTTACCACGGACAGGGGAGAACACTGAAGCTTTCTTT. Full variable domain (missing parts from reference TRBV5-1 and TRBJ1-1): KAGVTQTPRYLIKTRGQQVTLSCSPISGHRSVSWYQQTPGQGLQFLFEYFSETQRNKGNFPGRFSGRQFSNSRSEMNVSTLELGDSALYLCASLPRTGENTEAFFGQGTRLTVV.

This rearrangement joins TRBV19 to TRBJ2-7; 7 bases align to TRBD1. The CDR3 has 15 amino acids. Germline CDR1 and CDR2: LNHDA and SQIVND (reference sequence). V trimming: 4 bases; J trimming: 2 bases; junction bases outside the gene matches: 8. The CDR3 nucleotides read TGTGCCAGTAGTACACCTGGGACAGCCCCCTACGAGCAGTACTTC. Its protein is CASSTPGTAPYEQYF.

The chain joins TRBV29-1 to TRBJ1-2; possible D gene TRBD1, 5 bases. Trimming pared 4 bases from V and 7 bases from J, leaving 16 bases between. The CDR3 consists of 13 residues. CDR1 SQVTM and CDR2 ANQGSEA come from the germline V gene. The CDR3 sequence: CSVAAGVASGYTF. The CDR3 region has the DNA TGCAGCGTTGCCGCGGGGGTGGCGAGTGGCTACACCTTC.

The chain joins TRBV21-1 to TRBJ2-1; TRBD2 is taken as the D call from the table, unchecked against the DNA. TRBV21-1 is designated a pseudogene. The CDR3 loop spans 15 amino acids. The CDR3 nucleotides read TGTGCCAGCAGCACCGGACTAGCGGGGAACAATGAGCAGTTCTTC. It yields the protein CASSTGLAGNNEQFF.

V is TRBV7-3 and J is TRBJ2-1, with TRBD1 identical over 11 bases. There are 16 residues in the CDR3. Germline values: CDR1 SGHTA, CDR2 FQGTGA. J gave up 0 bases and V 5 bases, and 3 bases lay outside the gene matches. DNA of the CDR3: TGTGCCAGCAGCCCCGGGACAGGGGGCTCCTACAATGAGCAGTTCTTC. Translation gives CASSPGTGGSYNEQFF. Complete variable domain (other parts from reference TRBV7-3 and TRBJ2-1): GAGVSQTPSNKVTEKGKYVELRCDPISGHTALYWYRQSLGQGPEFLIYFQGTGAADDSGLPNDRFFAVRPEGSVSTLKIQRTERGDSAVYLCASSPGTGGSYNEQFFGPGTRLTVL.

The CDR3 DNA is TGTGCCAGCAGTTTAGAACAGGGCCTCGAGCAGTACTTC. It translates to CASSLEQGLEQYF. The J gene is TRBJ2-7, the V gene TRBV6-5; TRBD1 is a possible D gene (6 bases). The germline V and J ends were trimmed by 4 bases and 6 bases, with 13 bases remaining between them. This CDR3 spans 13 amino acids. Germline CDR1 and CDR2: MNHEY and SVGAGI.

The CDR3 region is CASSLGGTFLEQYF. In nucleotides, the CDR3 is TGCGCCAGCAGCTTGGGGGGGACTTTCCTTGAGCAGTACTTC. The V and J genes are TRBV5-1 and TRBJ2-7; possibly TRBD2 for D (6 bases). The CDR3 has 14 residues. V was pared by 0 bases and J by 7 bases, with 14 bases between. Looked up from germline, CDR1 is SGHRS and CDR2 is YFSETQ.

To note about this clone: The junction does not match germline at one end; this may be a read error. The chain combines TRBV28 with TRBJ1-4; D is perhaps TRBD1 (6 bases). The CDR3 runs 14 residues. Germline CDR1 MDHEN, CDR2 SYDVKM. The CDR3 is CASSLQGLNEKLFF. The CDR3 DNA reads TGTGCCAGTAGTTTACAGGGCCTTAATGAAAAACTGTTTTTT.

The rearrangement joins TRBV3-1 (or the pseudogene TRBV3-2) to TRBJ1-2; no reliable D call. Trimming cost V 4 bases and J 3 bases, with 12 bases left between them. Looked up from germline, CDR1 is LGHDT and CDR2 is YNNKEL (reference sequence). This CDR3 is 14 amino acids long. CDR3: CASSPPSRDYGYTF. CDR3 sequence (DNA): TGTGCCAGCAGCCCCCCCTCCCGAGACTATGGCTACACCTTC.

The chain carries TRBV11-2 and TRBJ1-1; 9 nucleotides line up with TRBD1. Germline V gene data show CDR1 as SGHAT and CDR2 as FQNNGV. The trim removed 3 bases at V and 2 bases at J, leaving 7 bases unmatched. This CDR3 has 16 amino acids. Written as DNA, the CDR3 is TGTGCCAGCAGCTTGAGGAGACAGGGGGGTAACACTGAAGCTTTCTTT. This gives the protein CASSLRRQGGNTEAFF.

This chain joins TRBV11-2 and TRBJ1-3; perhaps TRBD1 as D (5 bases). Germline values: CDR1 SGHAT, CDR2 FQNNGV. Trimming pared 1 base from V and 0 bases from J, leaving 10 bases between. The CDR3 spans 16 residues. The CDR3 coding sequence is TGTGCCAGCAGCTTAGCGGGACTCCCCTCTGGAAACACCATATATTTT. Encoded protein: CASSLAGLPSGNTIYF.

This clone was observed a handful of times. The gene calls are TRBV2 and TRBJ2-5, with a possible D match to TRBD1 (5 bases). The CDR3 totals 16 residues. Germline CDR1 and CDR2: SNHLY and FYNNEI. V lost 3 bases, J lost 5 bases, and 19 bases lay in between. CDR3 in DNA: TGTGCCAGCAGTGATTCGGCAGGGTGGAATTGGGAGACCCAGTACTTC. Translating gives CASSDSAGWNWETQYF.

This clone has just a few counts. V gene TRBV6-1 combines with J gene TRBJ2-1; 7 bases fit TRBD1. Germline V lookup: CDR1 MNHNS, CDR2 SASEGT. The CDR3 is made up of 16 amino acids. Trimming at V came to 3 bases and at J to 4 bases, leaving 9 bases not matched to a gene. The CDR3 here is CASSDPGTDFYNEQFF. CDR3 nucleotides: TGTGCCAGCAGTGATCCCGGGACAGATTTTTACAATGAGCAGTTCTTC.

This sequence joins TRBV18 and TRBJ2-1, with 8 nucleotides matching TRBD1. The germline CDR1 and CDR2 sequences are KGHSH and LQKENI. The trim removed 5 bases at V and 7 bases at J, leaving 7 bases unmatched. There are 14 residues in the CDR3. CDR3 loop: CASSEDRGGNEQFF. The CDR3 DNA is TGTGCCAGCTCAGAAGACAGGGGCGGAAATGAGCAGTTCTTC.

The rearrangement uses TRBV5-4 and TRBJ1-2; 9 positions match TRBD1. Per germline, CDR1 SGHNT and CDR2 YYREEE (reference sequence). The CDR3 is made up of 15 amino acids. Trimming removed 4 bases from V and 2 bases from J; junction bases left unmatched: 6. CDR3 sequence: CASSPVGQGNYGYTF. The CDR3 DNA sequence: TGTGCCAGCAGCCCCGTAGGACAGGGGAACTATGGCTACACCTTC.

The chain joins TRBV5-6 to TRBJ1-1; TRBD1 matches at 8 bases. Germline V CDR1 and CDR2: SGHDT, YYEEEE. The CDR3 consists of 15 residues. Trimming cost V 1 base and J 5 bases; bases outside gene matches: 7. The CDR3 DNA follows: TGTGCCAGCAGCTTGCGGGTGACAGGGGCTACTGAAGCTTTCTTT. Residues: CASSLRVTGATEAFF. Drawing the rest from reference TRBV5-6 and TRBJ1-1, the complete variable domain is DAGVTQSPTHLIKTRGQQVTLRCSPKSGHDTVSWYQQALGQGPQFIFQYYEEEERQRGNFPDRFSGHQFPNYSSELNVNALLLGDSALYLCASSLRVTGATEAFFGQGTRLTVV.

The chain recombines TRBV3-1 (or the pseudogene TRBV3-2) with TRBJ1-1; D is possibly TRBD1 (6 bases). This CDR3 has 15 amino acids. Germline values: CDR1 LGHDT, CDR2 YNNKEL (reference sequence). Between the trimmed V and J ends, which lost 7 bases and 1 base, there was a span of 16 bases. CDR3 sequence: CASKPGHIRNTEAFF. CDR3 coding DNA: TGTGCCAGCAAACCGGGACACATCCGGAACACTGAAGCTTTCTTT.

The V gene is TRBV7-3, the J gene TRBJ2-2; D might be TRBD1 (6 bases). Germline CDR1 and CDR2: SGHTA and FQGTGA. The CDR3 spans 16 residues. Trimming shortened V by 6 bases and J by 2 bases, and 16 bases separated the two germline ends. The CDR3 region is CASRAAGTPNTGELFF. CDR3 sequence (DNA): TGTGCCAGCAGAGCCGCCGGGACACCCAACACCGGGGAGCTGTTTTTT.

The rearrangement joins TRBV29-1 to TRBJ1-3; D may be TRBD1 (5 bases). The CDR3 sequence is 14 residues long. V was clipped by 5 bases and J by 3 bases, with 14 bases between them. Germline V gene lookup returns CDR1 SQVTM and CDR2 ANQGSEA. CDR3 in DNA: TGCAGCGTTTCGCTACCGGGGGATGGAAACACCATATATTTT. Translated, it gives CSVSLPGDGNTIYF.

The table lists this clone with a count of one. This chain joins TRBV12-5 and TRBJ1-1; D remains ambiguous. CDR1 is LGHNT, CDR2 FRNRAP, per germline. The CDR3 loop spans 8 amino acids. The CDR3 DNA follows: TGTGTTCTTCCTGAAGCTTTCTTT. This encodes CVLPEAFF.

The chain employs TRBV7-6 and TRBJ1-1, with unresolved D. Per germline, CDR1 SGHVS and CDR2 FNYEAQ. Trimming left V 0 bases short and J 1 base short, with 6 bases between. The CDR3 consists of 14 residues. As DNA, the CDR3 is TGTGCCAGCAGCTTAGCGCGGAAGAACACTGAAGCTTTCTTT. Translating gives CASSLARKNTEAFF.

V and J are TRBV3-1 (or the pseudogene TRBV3-2) and TRBJ2-2; D is unresolved. Trimming left V 1 base short and J 4 bases short, with 10 bases between. This CDR3 has 15 amino acids. Germline V gives CDR1 LGHDT, CDR2 YNNKEL (reference sequence). CDR3 in DNA: TGTGCCAGCAGCCAAGGCGGCCGAATCACCGGGGAGCTGTTTTTT. Protein product: CASSQGGRITGELFF.

A few counts support this clone. This chain joins TRBV7-2 and TRBJ1-1; a possible D gene is TRBD1 (5 bases). Per the germline V gene, CDR1 is SGHTA and CDR2 is FQGNSA. V was cut by 2 bases and J by 5 bases, with 21 bases left in between. CDR3 length: 17 amino acids. CDR3: CASSLSPFRGKRTEAFF. The DNA of the CDR3 is TGTGCCAGCAGCTTAAGCCCCTTCCGGGGGAAGAGGACTGAAGCTTTCTTT.

In DNA, the CDR3 is TGTGCCAGCAGCTCTAGCGCCTTCTCCTACGAGCAGTACTTC. Protein sequence: CASSSSAFSYEQYF. This rearrangement joins TRBV7-8 to TRBJ2-7; D may be TRBD2 (6 bases). Germline loops: CDR1 SGHVS, CDR2 FQNEAQ. The CDR3 extends over 14 amino acids. The V and J ends lost 4 bases and 0 bases respectively, with 10 bases between them.

The J gene is TRBJ1-2, the V gene TRBV19, with 8 bases lining up with TRBD1. With V trimmed by 5 bases and J by 5 bases, 7 bases remained unmatched. The CDR3 sequence is 14 residues long. The germline V gene encodes CDR1 LNHDA and CDR2 SQIVND (reference sequence). The CDR3 DNA reads TGTGCCAGTAGTTCAGACAGGGGTTGGTATGGCTACACCTTC. Translation gives CASSSDRGWYGYTF. The full variable domain, its missing parts supplied by reference TRBV19 and TRBJ1-2, is DGGITQSPKYLFRKEGQNVTLSCEQNLNHDAMYWYRQDPGQGLRLIYYSQIVNDFQKGDIAEGYSVSREKKESFPLTVTSAQKNPTAFYLCASSSDRGWYGYTFGSGTRLTVV.

The chain recombines TRBV5-4 with TRBJ1-2; 7 bases are shared with TRBD1. The CDR3 is 16 amino acids. The V and J ends lost 0 bases and 0 bases, in that order; junction bases with no gene match: 5. Germline loops: CDR1 SGHNT, CDR2 YYREEE (reference sequence). The CDR3 here is CASSLDRGRTNYGYTF. CDR3 in DNA: TGTGCCAGCAGCTTGGACAGGGGTCGAACTAACTATGGCTACACCTTC.

V gene TRBV30 combines with J gene TRBJ2-3, with D unclear. The CDR3 runs 12 residues. The germline V and J ends were trimmed by 6 bases and 2 bases, with 9 bases remaining between them. The germline CDR1 and CDR2 sequences are GTSNPN and SVGIG (reference sequence). The CDR3 sequence is CACTDPTDTQYF. The CDR3 region has the DNA TGTGCCTGCACAGACCCCACAGATACGCAGTATTTT.

This clone was picked up one time. This chain connects TRBV7-8 to TRBJ2-7; D gene ambiguous. Trimming stripped 0 bases from V and 2 bases from J, with 11 bases between. CDR3 length equals 15 residues. CDR1 and CDR2 (germline): SGHVS, FQNEAQ. The CDR3 DNA follows: TGTGCCAGCAGCTTAGCCGGAGTCCATCCCTACGAGCAGTACTTC. Protein: CASSLAGVHPYEQYF.

The rearrangement links TRBV2 to TRBJ1-2; 11 nucleotides match TRBD1. Germline CDR1 reads SNHLY; CDR2 reads FYNNEI. CDR3 length: 12 residues. Trimming cost V 10 bases and J 6 bases; bases outside gene matches: 4. CDR3 sequence (DNA): TGTGCCACCCGGGACAGGGGGGATGGCTACACCTTC. This sequence encodes CATRDRGDGYTF. Looking up the rest from reference TRBV2 and TRBJ1-2 gives the full variable domain: EPEVTQTPSHQVTQMGQEVILRCVPISNHLYFYWYRQILGQKVEFLVSFYNNEISEKSEIFDDQFSVERPDGSNFTLKIRSTKLEDSAMYFCATRDRGDGYTFGSGTRLTVV.

In this sample, this clone turned up once. The V call is TRBV13, the J call TRBJ2-5, with 15 positions matching TRBD2. V shed 5 bases, J shed 4 bases, and the junction held 5 bases outside the gene matches. From germline, CDR1 is PRHDT and CDR2 FYEKMQ (reference sequence). The CDR3 covers 16 residues. CDR3 nucleotides: TGTGCCAGCAGCCCTGGGGGACTAGCGGGAGGAGAGACCCAGTACTTC. Amino acid sequence: CASSPGGLAGGETQYF.